This T cell receptor (beta chain) was retrieved from a study of spatial heterogeneity in lung cancer. Study in general: Patients with untreated early-stage non-small cell lung cancer, numbering 72, were the donors. After resection, follow-up PBMC samples were sequenced when available, at a median of roughly 24 months later. More than nine raw reads, on average, carried each unique TCR and UMI combination. General study points: Ubiquitous, expanded tumor-derived TCRs were more frequently observed in blood at resection than at follow-up.

Time point in this sample: blood at routine non-recurrence follow-up after resection. Whole RNA from tumor, nontumor lung or frozen PBMC was sequenced unsorted. The CDR3 contains 16 residues. V dropped 0 bases and J dropped 0; count of bases not matched to a gene: 1. CDR1 MRHNA and CDR2 SNTAGT come from the germline V gene. TCRdb itself ran the 5' RACE reads through MiXCR, one entry per CDR3 protein. Of 25,000 or so distinct CDR3 sequences listed, around 6% are singletons. This clonotype was observed a few times. The antigen remains unidentified. The chain is built from TRBV6-4 and TRBJ2-3; 9 bases are a match to TRBD2. The material sequenced was PBMCs, taken at follow-up. The TCR was taken from a male donor with early-stage non-small cell lung cancer. CDR3: CASSDSAGGSTDTQYF. The CDR3 region has the DNA TGTGCCAGCAGTGACTCGGCGGGGGGGAGCACAGATACGCAGTATTTT.